This T cell receptor beta chain stems from a study of cytomegalovirus exposure and HLA in healthy donors (dated by TCRdb to 2016 to 2017). Regarding the study in general: According to an earlier analysis of 587 of the donors, about 179 million T cells yielded over 100 million unique TCR beta sequences and 276 Gb of sequence data. Every repertoire in the discovery cohort had been generated on one and the same sequencing platform. Around 330 gigabases of sequencing data and approximately 92 million unique TCR sequences made up an early release that covered approximately 700 HLA-typed donors. An earlier analysis of approximately 640 of the donors applied high-throughput TCR beta sequencing to assess whether each TCR beta V gene segment acted as functional or pseudogenic. Across 300 to 500 genotyped donors of the cohort, an average of approximately 220,000 unique TCR beta nucleotide sequences per donor were sequenced, and roughly a sixth of those sequences were non-productive. A handful of DR-DQ haplotypes were handled as single units for association and clustering because linkage in the cohort was strong. Of the approximately 400 genotyped donors, over 70% fell in the genetic ancestry cluster associated with self-reported Caucasian donors. The later analysis used no new phenotypic data to find candidate immune exposures, relying instead on TCR beta sequences and their occurrence across donors. Donor age, sex, ethnicity and CMV serostatus were collected together with the repertoire data. Along with the roughly 670-subject first cohort, a separate validation cohort of over a hundred different subjects was used. The study used immunosequencing to profile the T cell repertoires of some 600 subjects and linked those repertoires to cytomegalovirus serostatus. Genome-wide SNP genotypes for about three fifths of the roughly 670 donors were used in a later genetic analysis, which treated that subset as a discovery cohort. To predict cytomegalovirus infection status, the study combined high-throughput TCR immunosequencing, statistical association of individual TCRs with disease status, and machine learning. Class I and class II HLA loci were covered by the typing at four-digit resolution. The number of donors typed differed by locus, with about 629-640 for A, B, C, DRB1 and DQB1, around 500 for DQA1, approximately 570 for DPA1, and some 450 for DPB1. A later analysis re-examined previously published TCR beta repertoires from about 700 donors and added high-resolution HLA genotyping to investigate patterns of TCR occurrence. The study aimed to test whether cataloging public T cell receptors could reveal signatures of past pathogen exposure. Beyond this particular receptor, the publication reports: Because HLA typing was missing for some donors at each locus, association tests included only the typed subset. Strong co-occurrence of HLA alleles, especially DR and DQ, made assigning TCR associations to individual alleles difficult. In both the original and validation cohorts, the classifier was reported to diagnose cytomegalovirus status with high specificity and sensitivity. A later analysis found that most CMV-associated TCR beta chains appeared HLA-restricted, with HLA associations seemingly driven largely by CMV exposure. In vitro tests confirmed that a few of the cytomegalovirus-associated TCR beta chains recognize cytomegalovirus antigens. According to a later analysis, TCR association rates differed among HLA loci, with DRB1 alleles showing the most associated TCRs and HLA-C alleles showing the fewest. The authors suggested that the approach could potentially be extended to other disease states and immunological phenotypes. A further reported finding was that TCR beta sequences accurately predicted the HLA-A and HLA-B alleles for most subjects in the first cohort. A group of highly shared sequence variants was considered likely to be a technical artifact of the sequencing pipeline. In a later genetic analysis, fewer N-insertions in productive TCRs were reported among donors in an Asian-associated ancestry cluster than the roughly 710-donor mean. Some IMGT-functional V segments, including TRBV6-2 and TRBV6-3, could not be distinguished by the 87-base-pair reads and were therefore excluded. A later analysis reported that several top co-occurrence clusters appeared linked to parvovirus B19, influenza, CMV and Epstein-Barr virus. The earlier analysis of about 600 of the donors excluded 15 to 20 rarely observed V segments, including chromosome 9 orphons, because counts were too low. Roughly uniform sequencing depth across donors was assumed in presence/absence analyses, although this assumption may not hold. Linkage disequilibrium might explain the correlated functional status among segregating V segments, but an unknown experimental factor could not be ruled out. An earlier analysis of 450 to 750 of the donors showed that most TCR beta V segments appeared in productive rearrangements either about 87% or about 30% of the time, which broadly matched IMGT annotations. Most TCR sequences were seen in very few donors, while some public TCRs were found in many individuals. Immune exposure information for the cohort was limited to CMV serostatus. Only TCR beta chains were sequenced in this cohort, and the absence of alpha or paired-chain data limited detectable features. In a later genetic analysis, a missense DCLRE1C variant was associated with V-gene and J-gene trimming of TCR beta chains, and the association was replicated in an independent cohort. In a later analysis, HLA-associated TCR beta chains showed more clonal expansion and lower generation probabilities than non-associated chains that were equally common. A total of about 180 TCR beta chains were listed by the study as associated with cytomegalovirus. In a later analysis, over 15,000 TCR beta sequences were associated with specific HLA alleles at a false discovery rate of 0.05.

Worth noting for this clone: The target of this receptor is not known. No base-level quality is on record; no much larger clone is a single base apart.

At the junction V is shortened by 3 bases and J by 7 bases, with 11 bases in between. CDR1 and CDR2 are read off the germline V gene (reference sequence) as SGHNT and YYREEE. Inclusive of the bounding cysteine and phenylalanine, the CDR3 is 14 residues long. Only CDR3 DNA remains: 42 bases, in frame from the first base. The cohort was made up of roughly 670 healthy bone marrow donors. All cohort members were sampled while nominally healthy, although unrecorded immune exposures were likely present. The donor tested CMV seropositive, placing the donor among the roughly 300 seropositive members of the cohort. Each donor provided a peripheral blood sample, and peripheral blood mononuclear cells were used for TCR beta sequencing. The Qiagen DNeasy Blood Extraction Kit was used to extract genomic DNA from the blood cell samples. Receptor libraries were prepared by the immunoSEQ multiplex PCR assay. The multiplex PCR relied on a mix of 60 forward primers for TCR Vbeta segments and 13 reverse primers for TCR Jbeta segments. Amplification of the CDR3 region of rearranged TCR beta genes was performed with a multiplex PCR assay on genomic DNA. Amplified TCR beta libraries were sequenced as 87-base-pair reads on the Illumina HiSeq System. The source study handled its data this way. A later analysis counted some 80 million unique TCR beta chains across the 700 or so repertoires, and roughly 11 million of these chains were shared by at least two donors. Raw reads were error-corrected and collapsed into unique sequences by a nearest-neighbor algorithm in which closely related sequences were merged to remove PCR and sequencing errors. Alignment of CDR3 sequences to IMGT reference sequences was used to assign V, D and J gene segments. Each retained sequence needed at least a six-nucleotide match to both a V gene segment and a J gene segment. Rearrangements were called productive when the CDR3 lacked stop codons and stayed in frame with V and J; all others were non-productive. CDR3 was defined by IMGT convention, running from the second conserved V-encoded cysteine to the conserved J-encoded phenylalanine. The earlier analysis of 450 to 750 of the donors excluded any sequence lacking an unambiguous match to a single V gene segment. An earlier analysis of a few hundred of the donors called V segments functional above 56.7% productive rearrangements and segregating when the between-donor standard deviation exceeded 5%. A statistical classification framework was built to diagnose cytomegalovirus status from the catalog of TCR beta chain sequences. A later analysis assigned V and J genes by comparing TCR nucleotide sequences with IMGT/GENE-DB human TR gene sequences. Using the TCRdist pipeline, a later analysis assigned CDR3 sequences along with most-parsimonious VDJ recombination scenarios. In a later analysis, each TCR beta chain was defined by its CDR3 amino acid sequence together with its V-gene family, and reads lacking a unique V-gene family were excluded. A later analysis removed 550 to 650 highly shared, low-generation-probability nucleotide sequences to deal with suspected cross-contamination and a sequencing artifact. In a later analysis, a clonal expansion index was calculated for each public chain from normalized within-repertoire ranks of inferred template counts. In a later analysis, generation probabilities were computed using a VDJ recombination model fitted to out-of-frame rearrangements, and the results were checked against IGoR. In a later analysis, hypergeometric tests were used to score TCR-TCR, TCR-HLA and TCR-CMV co-occurrence, with a repertoire-size bias correction applied to TCR pairs. In a later analysis, false discovery rates were estimated by permuting HLA or CMV assignments 20 times. In a later analysis, co-occurring TCRs were grouped using DBSCAN, and TCRdist sequence similarity was added for clustering within HLA-allele-positive subsets. Repertoires with fewer than 30,000 or more than 120,000 public chains were left out of co-occurrence clustering, as were several repertoires with anomalous nucleotide sharing. TCRdb carries this immuneACCESS record with in-frame sequences only. Its versions omit some clonotypes, under half of them owing to an unresolved V gene in the studies checked, with the rest unexplained. V, J and clone size are taken as reported in that table, and D and trimming were inferred from the DNA itself. In all, the sample holds some 200,000 clones, and around 79% of those were seen once. The ten top clones hold over 1.5% of the sample.

The rearranged segments are TRBV5-4 and TRBJ1-6, with the D gene uncertain. Sequenced material: PBMCs. This receptor was identified in a girl under 18 in good health and CMV-seropositive. For the CDR3, the sequence is CASSSGSENSPLHF. Read as DNA, the sequence is TGTGCCAGCAGCTCAGGTAGCGAGAATTCACCCCTCCACTTT.